This TCR beta chain was sequenced during a study of shared clonotypes between healthy human individuals (dated by TCRdb to the early 2020s). About the full investigation: Three men and two women, aged 18 to 49 years, made up the cohort. For each donor, CD4 naive and CD4 memory were each run on three plates, CD8 naive on two plates, and CD8 memory on one plate. To increase sequencing depth and limit assay-specific biases, TCR repertoire library preparation and sequencing were carried out by different laboratories using diverse techniques. Each donor's leukapheresis produced roughly between about 0.85 and 10 billion PBMCs. The study deeply sequenced blood TCR repertoires of about 5 healthy adults to estimate repertoire size and the extent of clonotype sharing between individuals.

What the authors observed across the whole study: Even with the large sequencing depth, rarefaction of the sorted-subset datasets indicated that sequencing was incomplete. Across four donors, roughly 5.4% of naive CD4, approximately 3.5% of naive CD8, about 2.3% of memory CD4, and roughly 0.4% of memory CD8 clonotypes were shared. Because the study included a small number of donors, the genetic and exposure-history diversity represented was limited. Pairwise subsampling led to the expectation that sequencing depth would affect the degree of clonotype sharing among donors. Only blood was sampled, and tissue TCR repertoires likely differ from those in blood. Naive subsets generally had larger estimated clonotype richness than memory subsets. Clonotypes shared by all four sorted-subset donors showed higher generation probabilities than non-shared clonotypes.

Remarks on this clone: The antigen this receptor binds is unknown. The record has no base qualities; no much larger clone is one base away.

CD8 naive samples were obtained by positive selection for CCR7 among CD45RO-negative cells, yielding a CD45RA+CCR7+ population from which TemRA cells were excluded. The donors were healthy, HIV-negative adults who had no recently reported acute infections or vaccinations. Every donor was a Caucasian adult living in Nashville, Tennessee, USA. After blood collection by leukapheresis, PBMCs were isolated using Ficoll-Histopaque density gradient centrifugation and then cryopreserved in the vapor phase of liquid nitrogen. Analytical flow cytometry was used to check the purity and quantity of every magnetically sorted T cell population. From each sorted fraction, genomic DNA was isolated and quantified by UV absorbance on a Nanodrop 2000c. TCR CDR3 regions were amplified from genomic DNA by multiplex PCR using the deep immunoSEQ assay. Extracted genomic DNA from each cell subset was distributed evenly across all wells of several immunoSEQ 96-well plates, and each plate was treated as a replicate. For sorted subsets, each replicate PCR was loaded with 200 to 250 ng genomic DNA, equivalent to 25,000 to 30,000 T cell genomes. The purified libraries were quantified using a Qubit 3.0 fluorometer, sized with a Bioanalyzer 2100, and then quantified again using the KAPA Library Quantification kit. Every immunoSEQ 96-well plate was sequenced on a separate single-read 150-cycle Illumina NextSeq 550 flow cell. As for the original processing: Because only junctional sequences without quality scores were contained in the immunoSEQ output, filtering matching that applied to full-length reads could not be performed. Sequences were annotated with PyIR, a Python wrapper for IgBLAST v1.9, and V/J genes and CDR3 were assigned using IMGT germline references. Reads were filtered out if the reads had weak V/J assignments (E-value above 1e-6), no CDR3, stop codons, out-of-frame junctions, or ambiguous translated residues. V3J clonotypes were defined by identical inferred V gene, J gene, and CDR3 amino acid sequence. The percentage overlap between two repertoires was calculated by dividing the number of shared unique clonotypes by the size of the smaller repertoire. RTK rarefaction, the Chao1 estimator, and Recon v2.1 estimates of unobserved clonotypes were used to assess repertoire richness. OLGA was used to compute generation probabilities for all TCRbeta clonotypes that the gDNA method yielded from a handful of donors. Imported from immuneACCESS, the table was reduced by TCRdb to in-frame sequences with V and J called. These copies leave out some clones; in studies compared against another copy, an unresolved V gene accounts for under half, and the cause of the remainder is not known. V, J and clone size are taken as reported in that table, and D and trimming were inferred from the DNA itself. A total of millions of clones appear in this sample, approximately 94% of them only once. Around 1.1% of the sample is in the top ten clones.

The sequence derives from a man between 18 and 29 years old in good health. The specimen sequenced was naive CD8+ T cells sorted from blood. This specimen's cell subset or site label, per the study, means: CD45RA+CCR7+.

The CDR3 reads as follows: CASSLALGDSVMNTEAFF. The nucleotide sequence is TGCGCCAGCAGCTTGGCCCTGGGGGACAGCGTCATGAACACTGAAGCTTTCTTT. The receptor chain draws on TRBV5-1 and TRBJ1-1, and 7 junction bases match TRBD1. Including the terminal cysteine and phenylalanine, the CDR3 comprises 18 residues. Only CDR3 DNA remains: 54 bases, in frame from the first base. After removal of 0 bases from V and 0 bases from J, the junction retains 11 bases not matched to a gene. Taken from the germline V gene, the CDR1 and CDR2 loops are SGHRS and YFSETQ.